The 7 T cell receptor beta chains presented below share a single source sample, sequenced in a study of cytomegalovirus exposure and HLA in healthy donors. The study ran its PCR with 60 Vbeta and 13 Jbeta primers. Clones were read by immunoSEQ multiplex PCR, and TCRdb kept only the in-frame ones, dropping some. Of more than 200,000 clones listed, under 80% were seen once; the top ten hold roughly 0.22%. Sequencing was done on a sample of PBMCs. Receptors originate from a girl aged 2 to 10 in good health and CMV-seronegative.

As DNA, the CDR3 is TGCGCCAGCAGCGAGGCTGGGGGCGCCCAGGGATGGGGCGGCTACACCTTC. This translates into CASSEAGGAQGWGGYTF. The V call is TRBV5-1, the J call TRBJ1-2; weak D call: TRBD1 (6 bases). The CDR3 runs 17 residues. V lost 4 bases, J lost 8 bases, and 27 bases lay in between. Germline assignment: CDR1 SGHRS and CDR2 YFSETQ.

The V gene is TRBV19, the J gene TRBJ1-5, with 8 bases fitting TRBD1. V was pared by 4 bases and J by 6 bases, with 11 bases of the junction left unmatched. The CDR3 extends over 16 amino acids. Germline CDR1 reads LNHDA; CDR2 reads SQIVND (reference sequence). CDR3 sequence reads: CASSRTGSSPGQPQHF. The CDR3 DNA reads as TGTGCCAGTAGTAGGACAGGGTCCAGCCCAGGTCAGCCCCAGCATTTT.

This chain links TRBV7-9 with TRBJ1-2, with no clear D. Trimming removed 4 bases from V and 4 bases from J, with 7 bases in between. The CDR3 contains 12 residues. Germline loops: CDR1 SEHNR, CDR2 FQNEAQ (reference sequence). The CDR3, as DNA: TGTGCCAGCAGCTCTCGGGGCTATGGCTACACCTTC. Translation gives CASSSRGYGYTF.

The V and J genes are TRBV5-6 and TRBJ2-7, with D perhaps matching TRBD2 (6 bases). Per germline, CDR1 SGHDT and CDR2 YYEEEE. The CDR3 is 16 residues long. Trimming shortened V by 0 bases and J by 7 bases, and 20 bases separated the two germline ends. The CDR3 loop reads CASSLAGGTGRTEQYF. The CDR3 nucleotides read TGTGCCAGCAGCTTGGCCGGAGGGACTGGAAGAACAGAGCAGTACTTC.

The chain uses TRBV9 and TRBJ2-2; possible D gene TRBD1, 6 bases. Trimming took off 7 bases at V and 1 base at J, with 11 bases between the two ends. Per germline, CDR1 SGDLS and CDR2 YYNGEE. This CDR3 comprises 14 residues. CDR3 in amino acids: CASRGTWNTGELFF. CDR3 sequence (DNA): TGTGCCAGCCGAGGGACATGGAACACCGGGGAGCTGTTTTTT.

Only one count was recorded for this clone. DNA for the CDR3: TGTGCCAGCAGTTTATGGGAACAGGGGCGTCATGGCTACACCTTC. Protein sequence: CASSLWEQGRHGYTF. The rearrangement links TRBV28 to TRBJ1-2; 7 bases match TRBD1. This CDR3 has 15 residues. Germline values: CDR1 MDHEN, CDR2 SYDVKM. Trimming removed 0 bases from V and 6 bases from J; junction bases left unmatched: 7.

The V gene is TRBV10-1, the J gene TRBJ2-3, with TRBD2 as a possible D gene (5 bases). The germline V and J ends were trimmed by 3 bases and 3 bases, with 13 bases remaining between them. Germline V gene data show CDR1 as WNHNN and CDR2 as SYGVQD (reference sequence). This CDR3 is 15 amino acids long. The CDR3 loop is CASSDSRDRTDTQYF. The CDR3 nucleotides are TGCGCCAGCAGTGACTCGAGGGATAGGACAGATACGCAGTATTTT.